This T cell receptor (beta chain) was recorded in a study of OX40 agonist ivuxolimab in advanced cancers. The assay was immunoSEQ multiplex PCR, and TCRdb's table has in-frame clones only and misses some. Among some 18,000 clones listed, roughly 88% were seen once. Blood draws occurred at baseline, cycle 4 day 1, and cycle 7 day 1. Study observations and caveats: The mean number of expanded clones was higher in CD8+ T cells than in CD4+. Expanded peripheral T cells had an undetermined antigen specificity. Some nonresponders also had low normalized T-cell clonal expansion.

Points on this clone: Its antigen is still unknown.

The material sequenced was CD4+ or CD8+ T cells sorted from blood, taken in a trial of the OX40 agonist ivuxolimab. This clonotype was obtained from an adult with an advanced solid tumor such as melanoma, head and neck, liver or kidney cancer.

The CDR3 DNA is TGTGCCAGCAGTTTTTCAGGTACCGACGAGCAGTACTTC. Amino acids: CASSFSGTDEQYF. The V gene is TRBV27, the J gene TRBJ2-7; unclear D gene. Trimming shortened V by 3 bases and J by 5 bases, and 11 bases separated the two germline ends. Germline V gene data show CDR1 as MNHEY and CDR2 as SMNVEV (reference sequence). CDR3 length equals 13 residues.